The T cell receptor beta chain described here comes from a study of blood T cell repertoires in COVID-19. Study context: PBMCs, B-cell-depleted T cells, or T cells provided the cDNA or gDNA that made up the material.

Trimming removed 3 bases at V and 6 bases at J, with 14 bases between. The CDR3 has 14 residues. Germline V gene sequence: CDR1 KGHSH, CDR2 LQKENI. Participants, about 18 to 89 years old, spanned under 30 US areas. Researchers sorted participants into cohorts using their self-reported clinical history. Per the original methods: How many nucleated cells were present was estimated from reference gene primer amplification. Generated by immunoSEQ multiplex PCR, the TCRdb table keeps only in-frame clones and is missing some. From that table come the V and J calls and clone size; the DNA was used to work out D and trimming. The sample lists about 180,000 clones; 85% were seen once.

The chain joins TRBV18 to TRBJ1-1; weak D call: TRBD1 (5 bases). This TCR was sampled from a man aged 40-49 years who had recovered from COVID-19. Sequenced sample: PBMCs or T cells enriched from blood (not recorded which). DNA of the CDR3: TGTGCCAGCTCACCCCAGGCCAGGGATGCTGAAGCTTTCTTT. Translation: CASSPQARDAEAFF.